This TCR beta chain comes out of a study of shared clonotypes between healthy human individuals. This clone has only one observation. Here immunoSEQ multiplex PCR was the method, and the copy in TCRdb shows in-frame clones only, minus some. The sample comprises 300,000 or so clones, around 67% of which are singletons, and 10% to 13% rests with the top ten. The source material was memory CD4+ T cells sorted from blood. Specified subset: CD45RA-negative fraction. The receptor was derived from a man aged 30 to 39 in good health.

The CDR3 DNA sequence: TGCGCCAGCAGCTTGGTGCCAGGTCAGGGCTACACCTTC. Protein: CASSLVPGQGYTF. The rearrangement joins TRBV5-1 to TRBJ1-2; no clear D gene. CDR1 and CDR2 (germline): SGHRS, YFSETQ. The CDR3 is 13 residues long. V lost 0 bases, J lost 8 bases, and 11 bases lay in between.